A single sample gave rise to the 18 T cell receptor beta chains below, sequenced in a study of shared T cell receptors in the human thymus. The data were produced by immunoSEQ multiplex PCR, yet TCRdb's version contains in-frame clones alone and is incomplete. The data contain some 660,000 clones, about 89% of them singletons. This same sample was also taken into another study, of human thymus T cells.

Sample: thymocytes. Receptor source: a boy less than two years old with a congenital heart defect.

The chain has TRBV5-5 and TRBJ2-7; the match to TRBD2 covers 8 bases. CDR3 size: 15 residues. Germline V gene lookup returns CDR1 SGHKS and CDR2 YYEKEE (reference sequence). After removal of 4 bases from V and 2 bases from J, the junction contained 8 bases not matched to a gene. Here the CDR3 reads CASSKPGLGTYEQYF. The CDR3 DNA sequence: TGTGCCAGCAGCAAACCGGGACTAGGTACCTACGAGCAGTACTTC.

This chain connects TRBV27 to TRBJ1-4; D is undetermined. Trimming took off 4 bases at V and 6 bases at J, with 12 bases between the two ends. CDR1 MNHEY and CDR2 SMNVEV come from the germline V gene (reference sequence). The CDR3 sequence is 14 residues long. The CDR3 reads CASSSLSGDEKLFF. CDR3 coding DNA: TGTGCCAGCAGTTCCCTCAGCGGAGATGAAAAACTGTTTTTT.

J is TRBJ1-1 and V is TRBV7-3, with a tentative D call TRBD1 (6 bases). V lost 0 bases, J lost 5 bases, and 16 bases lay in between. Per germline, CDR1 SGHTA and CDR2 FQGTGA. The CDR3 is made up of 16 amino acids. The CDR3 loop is CASSLTIRGAFTEAFF. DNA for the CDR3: TGTGCCAGCAGCTTAACCATCCGGGGGGCGTTTACTGAAGCTTTCTTT.

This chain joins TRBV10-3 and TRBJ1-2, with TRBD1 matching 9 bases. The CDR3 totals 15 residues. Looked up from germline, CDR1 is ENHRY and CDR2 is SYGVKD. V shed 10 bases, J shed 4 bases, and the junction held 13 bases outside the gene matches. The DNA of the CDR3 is TGTGCCACCCCCCGGGTGACAGGGGGTAGCTATGGCTACACCTTC. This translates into CATPRVTGGSYGYTF.

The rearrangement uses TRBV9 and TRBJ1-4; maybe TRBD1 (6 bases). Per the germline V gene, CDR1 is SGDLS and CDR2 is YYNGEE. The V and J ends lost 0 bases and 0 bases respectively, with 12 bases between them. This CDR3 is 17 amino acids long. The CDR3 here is CASSVGPHRATNEKLFF. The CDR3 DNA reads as TGTGCCAGCAGCGTAGGTCCCCACAGGGCAACTAATGAAAAACTGTTTTTT.

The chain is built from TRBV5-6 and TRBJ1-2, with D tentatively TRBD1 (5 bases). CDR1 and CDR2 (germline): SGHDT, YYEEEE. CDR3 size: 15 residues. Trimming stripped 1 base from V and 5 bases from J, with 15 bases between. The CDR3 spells CASSLQASGLYGYTF. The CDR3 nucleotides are TGTGCCAGCAGCTTGCAGGCGTCAGGGTTATATGGCTACACCTTC. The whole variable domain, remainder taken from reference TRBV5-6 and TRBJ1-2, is DAGVTQSPTHLIKTRGQQVTLRCSPKSGHDTVSWYQQALGQGPQFIFQYYEEEERQRGNFPDRFSGHQFPNYSSELNVNALLLGDSALYLCASSLQASGLYGYTFGSGTRLTVV.

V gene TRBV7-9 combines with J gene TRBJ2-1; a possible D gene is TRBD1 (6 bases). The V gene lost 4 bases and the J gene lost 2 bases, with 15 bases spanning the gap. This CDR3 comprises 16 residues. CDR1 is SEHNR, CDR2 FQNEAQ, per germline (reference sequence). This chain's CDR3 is CASSCKVGAPYNEQFF. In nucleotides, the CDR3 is TGTGCCAGCAGCTGTAAGGTGGGGGCTCCCTACAATGAGCAGTTCTTC.

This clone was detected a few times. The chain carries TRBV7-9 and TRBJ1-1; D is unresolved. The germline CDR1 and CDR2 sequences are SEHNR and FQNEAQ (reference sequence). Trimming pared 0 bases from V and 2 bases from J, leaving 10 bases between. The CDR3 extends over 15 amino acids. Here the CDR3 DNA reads TGTGCCAGCAGCTTAGCGCATCCGGTTAACACTGAAGCTTTCTTT. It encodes CASSLAHPVNTEAFF.

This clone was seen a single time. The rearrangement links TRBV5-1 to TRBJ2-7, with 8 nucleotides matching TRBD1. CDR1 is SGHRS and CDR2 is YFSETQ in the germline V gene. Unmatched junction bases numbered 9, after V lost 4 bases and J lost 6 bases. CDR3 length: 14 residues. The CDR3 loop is CASSNWTGKGEQYF. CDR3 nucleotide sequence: TGCGCCAGCAGCAACTGGACAGGGAAAGGCGAGCAGTACTTC.

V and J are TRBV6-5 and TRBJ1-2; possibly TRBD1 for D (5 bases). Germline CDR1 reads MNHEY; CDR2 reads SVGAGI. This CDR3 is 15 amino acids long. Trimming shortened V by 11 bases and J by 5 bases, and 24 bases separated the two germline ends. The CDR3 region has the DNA TGTGCCGCAGCCCTTTACCGGGGAGGGGAATATGGCTACACCTTC. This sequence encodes CAAALYRGGEYGYTF.

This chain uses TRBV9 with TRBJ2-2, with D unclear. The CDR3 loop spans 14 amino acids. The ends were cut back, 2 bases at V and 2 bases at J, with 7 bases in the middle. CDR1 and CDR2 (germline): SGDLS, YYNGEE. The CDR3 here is CASSVAGNTGELFF. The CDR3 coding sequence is TGTGCCAGCAGCGTCGCAGGAAACACCGGGGAGCTGTTTTTT. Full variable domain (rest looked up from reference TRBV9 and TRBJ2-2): DSGVTQTPKHLITATGQRVTLRCSPRSGDLSVYWYQQSLDQGLQFLIQYYNGEERAKGNILERFSAQQFPDLHSELNLSSLELGDSALYFCASSVAGNTGELFFGEGSRLTVL.

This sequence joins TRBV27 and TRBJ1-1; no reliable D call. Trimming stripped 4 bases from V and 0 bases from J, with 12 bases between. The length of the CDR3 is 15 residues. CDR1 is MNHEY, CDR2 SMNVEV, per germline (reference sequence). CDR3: CASSSRSKMNTEAFF. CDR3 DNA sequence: TGTGCCAGCAGTTCGCGTTCGAAGATGAACACTGAAGCTTTCTTT.

The CDR3 loop reads CASSQLRIHRGQGVHEQYF. The CDR3 DNA is TGCGCCAGCAGCCAACTCCGAATACATAGGGGACAGGGAGTCCACGAGCAGTACTTC. The chain employs TRBV4-1 and TRBJ2-7; 9 nucleotides agree with TRBD1. Trimming removed 2 bases from V and 5 bases from J; junction bases left unmatched: 19. CDR1 and CDR2 from the germline V gene are MGHRA and YSYEKL. The CDR3 has 19 amino acids.

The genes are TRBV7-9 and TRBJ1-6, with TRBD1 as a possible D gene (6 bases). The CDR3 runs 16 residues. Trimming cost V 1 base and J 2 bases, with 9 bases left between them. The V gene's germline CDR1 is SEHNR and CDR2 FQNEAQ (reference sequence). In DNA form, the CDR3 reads TGTGCCAGCAGCTTAGACAGGGCCACCTATAATTCACCCCTCCACTTT. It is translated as CASSLDRATYNSPLHF.

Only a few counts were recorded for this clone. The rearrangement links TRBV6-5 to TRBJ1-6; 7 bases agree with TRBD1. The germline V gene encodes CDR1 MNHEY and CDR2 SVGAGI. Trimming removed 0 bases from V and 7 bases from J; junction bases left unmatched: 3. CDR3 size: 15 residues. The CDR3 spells CASSYSDRKNSPLHF. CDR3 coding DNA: TGTGCCAGCAGTTACTCGGACAGGAAAAATTCACCCCTCCACTTT.

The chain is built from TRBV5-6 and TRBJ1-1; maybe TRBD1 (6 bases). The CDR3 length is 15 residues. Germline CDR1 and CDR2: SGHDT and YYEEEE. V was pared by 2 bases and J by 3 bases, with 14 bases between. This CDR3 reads CASSFNGGQDTEAFF. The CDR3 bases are TGTGCCAGCAGCTTTAACGGGGGGCAGGACACTGAAGCTTTCTTT.

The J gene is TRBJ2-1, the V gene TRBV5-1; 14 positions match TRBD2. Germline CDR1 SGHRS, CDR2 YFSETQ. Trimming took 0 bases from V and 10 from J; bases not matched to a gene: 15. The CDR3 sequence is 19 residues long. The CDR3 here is CASSLEGLAGVPLTEEQFF. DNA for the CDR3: TGCGCCAGCAGCTTGGAGGGACTAGCGGGGGTCCCCCTCACTGAAGAGCAGTTCTTC.

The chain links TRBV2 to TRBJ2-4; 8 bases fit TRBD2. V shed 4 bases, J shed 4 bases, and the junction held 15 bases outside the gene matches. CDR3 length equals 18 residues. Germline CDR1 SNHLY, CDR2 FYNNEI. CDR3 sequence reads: CASSAEAGDPNKKNIQYF. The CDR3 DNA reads TGTGCCAGCAGTGCGGAAGCGGGAGACCCCAATAAAAAAAACATTCAGTACTTC.